Following are 15 T cell receptor beta chains from one sample sequenced in a study of cytomegalovirus exposure and HLA in healthy donors. With 60 Vbeta and 13 Jbeta primers, the PCR was carried out. Here immunoSEQ multiplex PCR was the method, and the copy in TCRdb shows in-frame clones only, minus some. The table shows around 140,000 clones, with 72% occurring only once. The sequencing sample was made of PBMCs. Source of these receptors: a man aged 45-65 years in good health and CMV-seropositive.

This chain joins TRBV7-8 and TRBJ2-7, with D possibly being TRBD1 (5 bases). V was clipped by 6 bases and J by 0 bases, with 9 bases between them. The CDR3 extends over 13 amino acids. Germline V gives CDR1 SGHVS, CDR2 FQNEAQ. The CDR3 is CASRRDSSYEQYF. The CDR3 bases are TGTGCCAGCAGGCGTGACAGCTCCTACGAGCAGTACTTC.

The chain couples TRBV4-3 to TRBJ2-7, with D maybe TRBD2 (6 bases). Germline CDR1 and CDR2: LGHNA and YSLEER. This CDR3 comprises 15 residues. The V end was cut by 2 bases, the J end by 3 bases, with 14 bases between. CDR3 in amino acids: CASSQIGGPNYEQYF. DNA of the CDR3: TGCGCCAGCAGCCAAATAGGAGGGCCCAACTACGAGCAGTACTTC.

This chain joins TRBV9 and TRBJ2-5, with 8 positions matching TRBD2. From germline, CDR1 is SGDLS and CDR2 YYNGEE. The V segment lost 6 bases and the J segment 5 bases; nucleotides outside the gene matches: 15. The CDR3 has 16 amino acids. The CDR3 spells CASNEVDGGGLETQYF. The CDR3 DNA reads TGTGCCAGCAACGAAGTGGACGGGGGGGGGTTGGAGACCCAGTACTTC.

This clone came up a few times. The chain uses TRBV19 and TRBJ2-5, with TRBD2 identical over 10 bases. CDR1 and CDR2 (germline): LNHDA, SQIVND (reference sequence). The CDR3 extends over 17 amino acids. Germline trimming cut 0 bases from V and 2 bases from J; bases unmatched to any gene: 6. In DNA, the CDR3 is TGTGCCAGTAGTATAGATCATGGTAGCGGGGGGCAAGAGACCCAGTACTTC. Protein: CASSIDHGSGGQETQYF. The full variable domain, its missing parts supplied by reference TRBV19 and TRBJ2-5, is DGGITQSPKYLFRKEGQNVTLSCEQNLNHDAMYWYRQDPGQGLRLIYYSQIVNDFQKGDIAEGYSVSREKKESFPLTVTSAQKNPTAFYLCASSIDHGSGGQETQYFGPGTRLLVL.

The gene calls are TRBV18 and TRBJ2-1, with 10 positions matching TRBD2. The ends lost 1 base at V and 8 bases at J; junction bases unmatched: 11. The length of the CDR3 is 17 residues. Germline assignment: CDR1 KGHSH and CDR2 LQKENI. Here the CDR3 DNA reads TGTGCCAGCTCACCACGGGGAAAGAGCGGGAGGGCCGATGAGCAGTTCTTC. This codes for CASSPRGKSGRADEQFF.

In its sample, this clone was seen once. The rearrangement joins TRBV11-2 to TRBJ2-6, with TRBD1 matching over 7 bases. The CDR3 runs 19 residues. The V and J ends lost 4 bases and 1 base, in that order; junction bases with no gene match: 13. Germline V CDR1 and CDR2: SGHAT, FQNNGV. This CDR3 is CASSSGTLLQGSGANVLTF. The CDR3 region has the DNA TGTGCCAGCAGCTCCGGGACCCTCTTACAGGGGTCTGGGGCCAACGTCCTGACTTTC.

The chain combines TRBV19 with TRBJ2-2; D possibly corresponds to TRBD2 (6 bases). CDR3 size: 19 residues. Germline V lookup: CDR1 LNHDA, CDR2 SQIVND (reference sequence). V lost 0 bases and J lost 7, with 24 bases in between. CDR3 bases: TGTGCCAGTAGTATAGAAGGCTTGGGCGCGGGAATTGCACTCGGGGAGCTGTTTTTT. This gives the protein CASSIEGLGAGIALGELFF.

This clone was picked up a small number of times. This sequence joins TRBV4-1 and TRBJ2-1, with TRBD1 matching 11 bases. This CDR3 comprises 22 residues. Germline V gene lookup returns CDR1 MGHRA and CDR2 YSYEKL. V was pared by 5 bases and J by 7 bases, with 28 bases of the junction left unmatched. CDR3 amino acids: CASSFPRPKGQGGRSGWNEQFF. In DNA form, the CDR3 reads TGCGCCAGCAGCTTCCCCAGACCAAAGGGACAGGGGGGGAGATCGGGGTGGAATGAGCAGTTCTTC.

The chain recombines TRBV13 with TRBJ2-3, with 8 bases matching TRBD1. The CDR3 loop spans 14 amino acids. The germline gives CDR1 PRHDT, CDR2 FYEKMQ (reference sequence). With 8 bases clipped from V and 3 bases from J, the junction kept 7 bases outside the gene matches. The CDR3: CASLRTGRTDTQYF. The CDR3 region has the DNA TGTGCCAGCTTAAGGACAGGGCGGACAGATACGCAGTATTTT.

The V call is TRBV18, the J call TRBJ1-1, with no clear D. The V end was cut by 1 base, the J end by 1 base, with 7 bases between. The CDR3 extends over 14 amino acids. The germline V gene encodes CDR1 KGHSH and CDR2 LQKENI. The DNA of the CDR3 is TGTGCCAGCTCACCACTTGACACGAACACTGAAGCTTTCTTT. It codes for CASSPLDTNTEAFF.

The J gene is TRBJ1-1, the V gene TRBV7-8, with TRBD1 as a possible D gene (5 bases). The CDR3 is 16 residues long. Deletions cut 1 base from V and 2 bases from J, with 14 bases between. CDR1 and CDR2 from the germline V gene are SGHVS and FQNEAQ. The CDR3 loop is CASSLERQGSNTEAFF. DNA of the CDR3: TGTGCCAGCAGCTTAGAGCGCCAGGGATCAAACACTGAAGCTTTCTTT.

This chain connects TRBV28 to TRBJ1-2, with D hard to call. CDR3 length: 13 residues. Trimming stripped 2 bases from V and 6 bases from J, with 10 bases between. Germline V CDR1 and CDR2: MDHEN, SYDVKM. Written as DNA, the CDR3 is TGTGCCAGCAGTTTACCCCCCCCAGATGGCTACACCTTC. Amino acid sequence: CASSLPPPDGYTF.

The rearrangement joins TRBV18 to TRBJ1-5, with TRBD1 matching over 7 bases. The CDR3 covers 17 residues. With V trimmed by 1 base and J by 2 bases, 8 bases remained unmatched. Germline CDR1 reads KGHSH; CDR2 reads LQKENI. The CDR3 sequence: CASSPRATGNGNQPQHF. Written as DNA, the CDR3 is TGTGCCAGCTCACCACGGGCGACAGGGAACGGCAATCAGCCCCAGCATTTT.

This chain uses TRBV19 with TRBJ1-6; the D gene is possibly TRBD1 (6 bases). Trimming removed 2 bases at V and 8 bases at J, with 10 bases between. Germline values: CDR1 LNHDA, CDR2 SQIVND (reference sequence). The CDR3 contains 14 residues. The CDR3 DNA is TGTGCCAGTAGTATAAAAGGGGGTCATTCACCCCTCCACTTT. Translation gives CASSIKGGHSPLHF.

The chain employs TRBV7-2 and TRBJ2-5, with D maybe TRBD1 (6 bases). Germline CDR1 reads SGHTA; CDR2 reads FQGNSA. V was shortened by 2 bases and J by 2 bases, with 21 bases between the two germline ends. The CDR3 runs 18 residues. The CDR3 DNA sequence: TGTGCCAGCAGCTTAATGGTGTCGTCAGGGGTGAGACAAGAGACCCAGTACTTC. Translated, it gives CASSLMVSSGVRQETQYF.